The T cell receptor beta chain under discussion was sequenced for a study of T cells in Graves' hyperthyroidism and ophthalmopathy. TCR beta CDR3 regions were amplified from RNA transcripts. HTBI primers drove first-round RT-PCR of the TCR CDR3. TCRdb called the multiplex PCR reads again in MiXCR, with one record for every CDR3 protein. The repertoire has hundreds of thousands of distinct CDR3 sequences, 18% of them found once; the top ten carry 16%. V was cut by 4 bases and J by 0 bases, with 9 bases left in between. The CDR3 covers 14 residues. Looked up from germline, CDR1 is MNHEY and CDR2 is SMNVEV (reference sequence). In making diagnoses, clinical symptoms, serum thyroxine and TRAb, thyroid ultrasound and orbital computed tomography were all used.

This sequence joins TRBV27 and TRBJ1-1; D unresolved. The receptor was derived from a woman aged 50 to 65 with Graves' hyperthyroidism that later progressed to Graves' ophthalmopathy. Sequencing was done on a sample of blood. The CDR3 loop reads CASSSVHMNTEAFF. Here the CDR3 DNA reads TGTGCCAGCAGTTCTGTACATATGAACACTGAAGCTTTCTTT.